This T cell receptor beta chain was found in a study of T cell responses to AZD1222 COVID-19 vaccine (dated by TCRdb to about 2021). General notes on the study: AZD1222 recipients whose second dose came at about 4 weeks and those whose second dose came at about 12 weeks were combined into one group, since spike-specific TCR depth and breadth did not differ between the two schedules. Trial participants were enrolled by age into subgroups of 18-55, 56-69 and 70-plus years, and around 150, 28 and 57 TCR-sequenced participants, respectively, were included in these subgroups. A total of 240 or so trial participants underwent TCR sequencing, of whom around 210 had received two doses of AZD1222 and some 25 had received two doses of the MenACWY control vaccine.

A word on this clone: Its binding antigen is unknown. Qualities for individual bases were not recorded, and no much larger clone is one base off.

Overall study results and their limits: Conclusions about previously exposed vaccinees are limited because only six or seven AZD1222 recipients were SARS-CoV-2 seropositive at baseline. The vaccine-associated CD4 TCRs covered the entire spike protein, and the dominant responses fell in regions 160-218 and 743-854. The 56-69-year group was small, and its depth increase did not reach significance, likely because of low power. Because no samples from the day 14 peak response were available, repertoires could be characterized only after the peak T cell response. After two AZD1222 doses, spike-specific TCR breadth and depth were significantly higher than at day 0 and than in MenACWY recipients. Most participants were white British and females outnumbered males, and the authors suggested that clonal diversity may have been underestimated. Reportedly, almost half of the unique spike-specific TCRs recognized epitopes lying outside the regions that are mutated in the B.1.351 and B.1.1.7 variants.

The CDR3 runs 15 amino acids, cysteine and phenylalanine included. Solely the CDR3 DNA is kept, with 45 bases framed from the first base. V drops 6 bases and J drops 2 bases, leaving 17 bases in between. CDR1 DFQATT and CDR2 SNEGSKA were looked up in the germline V gene (reference sequence). The CDR3 regions of human TCRbeta chains were analyzed by immunosequencing. The authors' pipeline ran thus. TCRs in the repertoires were matched against a reference library of SARS-CoV-2-specific TCRs that had been generated with the MIRA antigen-specificity platform. Breadth meant the fraction of unique TCRs that were SARS-CoV-2-associated, whereas depth meant the fraction of total T cells that were SARS-CoV-2-associated. Using the MIRA data, each spike-specific TCR was mapped to the spike region that the TCR reacts to and placed in a CD4 or CD8 class. Log10-transformed breadth and depth values were compared by one-way ANOVA with Sidak's multiple comparisons tests. TCRdb stores this immuneACCESS table with in-frame sequences only. Part of the clones is absent; in the studies checked, under half of the shortfall reflects unresolved V genes, and no reason is known for the rest. V, J and clone size derive from that table, while D and trimming were established from the DNA sequence. Present in this sample are approximately 120,000 clones, around 90% of which were seen just once. 4.5% to 6.5% of the sample rests with the top ten.

Read against the paper, the sample's time point label means: baseline before first vaccination. The vaccinee samples were drawn from two UK trials, COV001 and COV002, one of which was a single-blind randomized controlled phase 2/3 trial testing AZD1222 (ChAdOx1 nCoV-19) in healthy adults. For TCRbeta chain sequencing, PBMC samples were collected from trial participants at day 0 and at day 28 after the second dose. Sequenced material: peripheral blood, taken on day 0 of AZD1222 vaccination. The receptor chain draws on TRBV20-1 and TRBJ1-5; the D gene is possibly TRBD1, with 5 bases matching. This receptor was taken from an adult in good health. The CDR3 protein is CSASRGDPGNQPQHF. The nucleotides read TGCAGTGCAAGTAGAGGGGACCCTGGCAATCAGCCCCAGCATTTT.